The entry that follows covers one T cell receptor (beta chain) sequence. This entry is derived from a study of T cells in tuberculosis. Looking at the study overall: CD1B tetramers identified T cells specific for mycobacterial lipid GMM. A South African cohort included IGRA-negative adolescents, latently infected IGRA-positive adolescents and adults with active tuberculosis.

Here immunoSEQ multiplex PCR was the method, and the copy in TCRdb shows in-frame clones only, minus some. This sample has about 40,000 clones, with almost 95% found just once. Trimming at V came to 6 bases and at J to 2 bases, leaving 6 bases not matched to a gene. CDR1 and CDR2 (germline): SNHLY, FYNNEI. CDR3 length equals 15 residues. Each donor contributed roughly 92,000 T cells on average, unsorted. The sequenced material came from PBMCs. The receptor was isolated from a donor between 10 and 29 years old with latent tuberculosis or without tuberculosis infection. Some clones in this sample may be carry-over from other donors' samples. This rearrangement joins TRBV2 to TRBJ1-5, with 8 bases matching TRBD1. The CDR3 reads CASSRQGTRNQPQHF. The CDR3 nucleotides read TGTGCCAGCAGCAGACAGGGGACACGCAATCAGCCCCAGCATTTT.